This T cell receptor (beta chain) was observed in a study of blood T cells in healthy people across ages. V lost 7 bases and J lost 5; bases outside the gene matches: 12. The CDR3 has 15 residues. The use of a sample-barcoded 5' primer and a J-beta primer mix characterized a second PCR of about 6 to 12 cycles. TCRdb called the 5' RACE reads again in MiXCR, with one record for every CDR3 protein. This table holds about 630,000 distinct CDR3 sequences, around a fifth found once. The clonotype comes from an older man in good health. The V gene is TRBV12-3 or TRBV12-4, the J gene TRBJ2-5, with TRBD2 identical over 8 bases. The sequenced sample consisted of blood. CDR3 coding DNA: TGTGCCAGCAATCCTTTGAGGAGCGGGGGCGAGACCCAGTACTTC. Translated, it gives CASNPLRSGGETQYF.